This TCR beta chain came from a study of shared clonotypes between healthy human individuals. Whole-study context: CD4 naive cells filled three plates per donor, CD4 memory three, CD8 naive two and CD8 memory one. Overall study findings and caveats: At large depth, rarefaction still showed sorted-subset sequencing to be incomplete. Clonotype sharing across donors was expected to vary with sequencing depth.

The authors' processing: Filtering differed because ImmunoSEQ produced junction-only sequences that carried no quality scores. The repertoire was sequenced with immunoSEQ multiplex PCR; TCRdb's copy has only in-frame clones and lacks some. V and J calls and clone size follow that table, whereas D and trimming were derived from the DNA. Among around 2.1 million clones listed, 90% to 96% were seen once. This CDR3 has 11 residues. Germline V gene data show CDR1 as ENHRY and CDR2 as SYGVKD. V was clipped by 4 bases and J by 5 bases, with 5 bases between them. This clone has a single count. What it binds is not known. In the same sample, other DNA sequences code for this CDR3.

The sequence was obtained from a man between 18 and 29 years old in good health. The sequencing input was naive CD4+ T cells sorted from blood. Subset meaning: CD45RA+ positively selected. V gene TRBV10-3 combines with J gene TRBJ2-5; D uncertain. The CDR3 spells CAISAGETQYF. The CDR3 DNA is TGTGCCATCAGTGCTGGGGAGACCCAGTACTTC.